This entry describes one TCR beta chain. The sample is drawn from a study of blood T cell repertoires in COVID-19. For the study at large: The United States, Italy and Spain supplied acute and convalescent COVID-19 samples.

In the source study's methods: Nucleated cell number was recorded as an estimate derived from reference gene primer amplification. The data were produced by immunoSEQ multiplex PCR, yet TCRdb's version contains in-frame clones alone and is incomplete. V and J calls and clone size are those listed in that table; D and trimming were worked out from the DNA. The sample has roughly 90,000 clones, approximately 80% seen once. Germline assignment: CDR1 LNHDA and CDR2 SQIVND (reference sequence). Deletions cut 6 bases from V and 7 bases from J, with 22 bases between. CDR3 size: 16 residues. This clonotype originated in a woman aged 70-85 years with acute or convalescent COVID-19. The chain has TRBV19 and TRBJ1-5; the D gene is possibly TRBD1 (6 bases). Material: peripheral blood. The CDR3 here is CASSPRVVAGVQPQHF. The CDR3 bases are TGTGCCAGTAGCCCTCGGGTAGTCGCAGGGGTCCAGCCCCAGCATTTT.